The entry below describes one T cell receptor (beta chain). Antigen specificity is unknown. Trimming stripped 2 bases from V and 1 base from J, with 6 bases between. Germline CDR1 and CDR2: MDHEN and SYDVKM. This CDR3 is built from 13 residues. Regarding treatment: 15 Gy SBRT to primary tumor, nephrectomy 4 weeks later. This specimen comes from a study of radiation and T cells in renal cell carcinoma. Findings of the study overall: Dominant CDR3 motifs were more common in irradiated tumors than controls. In nephrectomy-only tumors, top 100 clonotypes averaged around 45%, versus 54% irradiated.

The assay was immunoSEQ multiplex PCR, and TCRdb's table has in-frame clones only and misses some. This sample has about 9,300 clones, with 63% found just once. The V gene is TRBV28, the J gene TRBJ2-7, with D unresolved. The sample in question was tumor tissue, obtained from a patient whose treatment included radiotherapy and nephrectomy. This receptor was identified in a woman aged 45 to 65 with renal cell carcinoma. The CDR3 coding sequence is TGTGCCAGCAGTTTAGTCATATCCTACGAGCAGTACTTC. This sequence encodes CASSLVISYEQYF.